This T cell receptor (beta chain) came from a study of blood T cell repertoires in COVID-19. Across the study: Samples representing acute and convalescent COVID-19 were sourced from the United States, Italy and Spain.

This clone was recorded a few times. There are 15 residues in the CDR3. Germline lookup yields CDR1 LNHDA and CDR2 SQIVND (reference sequence). Germline trimming cut 1 base from V and 7 bases from J; bases unmatched to any gene: 8. Original data processing: How many nucleated cells were present was estimated from reference gene primer amplification. The data were produced by immunoSEQ multiplex PCR, yet TCRdb's version contains in-frame clones alone and is incomplete. The DNA was the basis for D and trimming; V, J and clone size are from that table. The sample lists fewer than 200,000 clones; approximately 82% were seen once. Individuals drawn from 20 to 30 US areas were about 18 to 100 years old. Researchers sorted participants into cohorts using their self-reported clinical history.

This receptor was identified in a man aged 60-69 years who had recovered from COVID-19. This chain joins TRBV19 and TRBJ1-2, with 8 bases identical to TRBD1. Sequencing was performed on PBMCs or T cells enriched from blood (not recorded which). Written as DNA, the CDR3 is TGTGCCAGTAGTATAGCCCGTGGACAGGGCCTTGGCTACACCTTC. Translation gives CASSIARGQGLGYTF.